The entry below describes one T cell receptor beta chain. Its target is unknown. This sample was taken from a study of cytomegalovirus exposure and HLA in healthy donors. CDR3 length equals 15 residues. V was trimmed by 4 bases and J by 0 bases, leaving 13 bases between them. Per the germline V gene, CDR1 is SGHRS and CDR2 is YFSETQ. Findings and caveats of the study: Association with HLA alleles at 0.05 false discovery rate was found for approximately 18,000 TCR beta sequences in a later analysis. Earlier analysis found most TCR beta V segments productive about 87% or about 30% of the time. Later, TCR association rates were found to vary by HLA locus, highest for DRB1 and lowest for HLA-C.

In the PCR, 60 Vbeta and 13 Jbeta primers were used. Assay used: immunoSEQ multiplex PCR; TCRdb lists only in-frame clones, some missing. This table has hundreds of thousands of clones, less than 85% appearing once. The receptor was derived from a girl aged 2-15 years in good health and CMV-seronegative. V and J are TRBV5-1 and TRBJ1-2, with D unclear. The sample was PBMCs. CDR3 DNA sequence: TGCGCCAGCAGCGCAGGCGCGTCAGCTAACTATGGCTACACCTTC. The encoded protein is CASSAGASANYGYTF.